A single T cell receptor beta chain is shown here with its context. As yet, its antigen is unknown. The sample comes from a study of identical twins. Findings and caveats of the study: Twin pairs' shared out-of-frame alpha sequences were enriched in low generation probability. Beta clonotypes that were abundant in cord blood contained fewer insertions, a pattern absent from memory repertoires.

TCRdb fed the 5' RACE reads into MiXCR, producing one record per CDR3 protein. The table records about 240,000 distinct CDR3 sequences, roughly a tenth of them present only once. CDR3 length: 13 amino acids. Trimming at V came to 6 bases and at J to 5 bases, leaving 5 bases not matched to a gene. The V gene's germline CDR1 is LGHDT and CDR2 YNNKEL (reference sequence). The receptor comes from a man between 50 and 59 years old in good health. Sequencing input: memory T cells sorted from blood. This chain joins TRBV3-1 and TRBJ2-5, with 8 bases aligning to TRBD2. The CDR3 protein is CASRPGGRETQYF. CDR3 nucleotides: TGTGCCAGCAGACCGGGGGGGCGGGAGACCCAGTACTTC.